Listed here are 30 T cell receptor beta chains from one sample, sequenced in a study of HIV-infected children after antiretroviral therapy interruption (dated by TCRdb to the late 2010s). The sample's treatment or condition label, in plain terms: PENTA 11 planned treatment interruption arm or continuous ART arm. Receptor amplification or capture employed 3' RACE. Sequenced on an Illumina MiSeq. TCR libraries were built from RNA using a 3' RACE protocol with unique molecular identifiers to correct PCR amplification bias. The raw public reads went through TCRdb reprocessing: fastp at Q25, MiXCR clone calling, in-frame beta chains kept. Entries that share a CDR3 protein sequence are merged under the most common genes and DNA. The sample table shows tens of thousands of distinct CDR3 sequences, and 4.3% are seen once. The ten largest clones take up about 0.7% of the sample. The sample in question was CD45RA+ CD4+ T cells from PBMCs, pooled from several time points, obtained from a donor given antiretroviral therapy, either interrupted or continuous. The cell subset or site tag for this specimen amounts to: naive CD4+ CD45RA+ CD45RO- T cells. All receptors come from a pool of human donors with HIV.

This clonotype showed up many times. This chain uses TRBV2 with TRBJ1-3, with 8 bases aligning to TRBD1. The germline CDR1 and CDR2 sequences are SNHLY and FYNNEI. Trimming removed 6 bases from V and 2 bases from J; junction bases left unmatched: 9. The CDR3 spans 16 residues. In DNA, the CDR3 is TGTGCCAGCAGGGCGAGACAGGGACAGGCTGGAAACACCATATATTTT. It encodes CASRARQGQAGNTIYF.

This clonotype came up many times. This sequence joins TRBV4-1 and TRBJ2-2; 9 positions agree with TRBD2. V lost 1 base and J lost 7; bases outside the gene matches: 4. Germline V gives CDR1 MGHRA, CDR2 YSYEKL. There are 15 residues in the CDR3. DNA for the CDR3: TGCGCCAGCAGCCAAGTGAGAGCGGGGGGCGGGGAGCTGTTTTTT. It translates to CASSQVRAGGGELFF.

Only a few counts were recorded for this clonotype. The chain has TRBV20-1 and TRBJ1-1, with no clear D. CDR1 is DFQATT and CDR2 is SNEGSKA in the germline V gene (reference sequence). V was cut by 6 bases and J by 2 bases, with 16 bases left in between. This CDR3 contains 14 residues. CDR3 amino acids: CSASQLQPNTEAFF. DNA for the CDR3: TGCAGTGCCTCCCAACTTCAGCCCAACACTGAAGCTTTCTTT.

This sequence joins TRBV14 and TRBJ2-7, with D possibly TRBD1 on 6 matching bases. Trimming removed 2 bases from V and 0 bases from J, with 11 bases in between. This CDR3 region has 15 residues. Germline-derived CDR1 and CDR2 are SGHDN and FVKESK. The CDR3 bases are TGTGCCAGCAGCCAAATCCGGGACAACTCCTACGAGCAGTACTTC. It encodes CASSQIRDNSYEQYF.

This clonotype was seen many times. The CDR3 reads CASSILQQGQGYTF. The DNA of the CDR3 is TGCGCCAGCAGCATACTTCAACAGGGACAGGGCTACACCTTC. V is TRBV5-1 and J is TRBJ1-2, with 7 bases lining up with TRBD1. Germline assignment: CDR1 SGHRS and CDR2 YFSETQ. The CDR3 covers 14 residues. Unmatched junction bases numbered 11, after V lost 4 bases and J lost 8 bases.

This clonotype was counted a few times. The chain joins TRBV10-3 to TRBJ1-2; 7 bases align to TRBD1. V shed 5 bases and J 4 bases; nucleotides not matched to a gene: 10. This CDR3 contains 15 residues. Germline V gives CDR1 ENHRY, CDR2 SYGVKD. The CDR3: CAISSTGDYTYGYTF. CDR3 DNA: TGTGCCATCAGTTCCACAGGGGACTACACCTATGGCTACACCTTC.

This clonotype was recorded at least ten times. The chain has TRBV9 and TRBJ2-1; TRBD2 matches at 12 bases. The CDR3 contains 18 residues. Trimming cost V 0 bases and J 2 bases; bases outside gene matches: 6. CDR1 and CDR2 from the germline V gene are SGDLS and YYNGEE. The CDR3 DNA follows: TGTGCCAGCAGCGTAGGTTCTAGCGGGGGGGCCACCTACAATGAGCAGTTCTTC. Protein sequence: CASSVGSSGGATYNEQFF.

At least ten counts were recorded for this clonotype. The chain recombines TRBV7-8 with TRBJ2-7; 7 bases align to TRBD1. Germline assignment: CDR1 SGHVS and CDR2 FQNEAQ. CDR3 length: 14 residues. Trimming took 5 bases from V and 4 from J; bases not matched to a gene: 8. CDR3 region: CASSPRQGAYEQYF. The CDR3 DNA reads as TGTGCCAGCAGCCCGAGACAGGGAGCGTACGAGCAGTACTTC.

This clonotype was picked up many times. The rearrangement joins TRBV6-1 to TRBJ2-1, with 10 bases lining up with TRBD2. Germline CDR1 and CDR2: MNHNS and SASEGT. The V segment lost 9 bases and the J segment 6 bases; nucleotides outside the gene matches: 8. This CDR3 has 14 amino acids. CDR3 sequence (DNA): TGTGCCAGTCGAGCGGGGGGGGAGGTCAATGAGCAGTTCTTC. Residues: CASRAGGEVNEQFF.

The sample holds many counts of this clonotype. The CDR3 loop reads CASRDLAGGDNEQFF. The CDR3 DNA sequence: TGTGCCAGTAGGGACCTAGCGGGGGGAGACAATGAGCAGTTCTTC. The genes are TRBV19 and TRBJ2-1; the match to TRBD2 covers 11 bases. The CDR3 has 15 amino acids. The germline V gene encodes CDR1 LNHDA and CDR2 SQIVND (reference sequence). Losses at the gene ends were 6 bases for V and 5 bases for J; bases not matched to a gene: 6.

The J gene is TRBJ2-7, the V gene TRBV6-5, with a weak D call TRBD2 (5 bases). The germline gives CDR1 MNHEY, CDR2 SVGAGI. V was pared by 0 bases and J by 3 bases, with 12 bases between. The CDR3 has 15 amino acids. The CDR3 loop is CASSYSLEGHYEQYF. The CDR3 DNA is TGTGCCAGCAGTTACTCACTCGAGGGTCACTACGAGCAGTACTTC.

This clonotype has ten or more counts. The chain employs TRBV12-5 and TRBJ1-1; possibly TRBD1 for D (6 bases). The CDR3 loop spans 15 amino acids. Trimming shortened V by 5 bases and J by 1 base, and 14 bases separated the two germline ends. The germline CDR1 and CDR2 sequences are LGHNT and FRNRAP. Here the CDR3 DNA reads TGTGCTAGTGGTCCTTCAGGGGTCCCGAACACTGAAGCTTTCTTT. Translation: CASGPSGVPNTEAFF.

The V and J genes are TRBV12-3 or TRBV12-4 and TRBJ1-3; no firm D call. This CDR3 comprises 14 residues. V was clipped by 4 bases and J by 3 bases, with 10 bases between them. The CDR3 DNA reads TGTGCCAGCAGTTCCAGCCCCATTGGAAACACCATATATTTT. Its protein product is CASSSSPIGNTIYF.

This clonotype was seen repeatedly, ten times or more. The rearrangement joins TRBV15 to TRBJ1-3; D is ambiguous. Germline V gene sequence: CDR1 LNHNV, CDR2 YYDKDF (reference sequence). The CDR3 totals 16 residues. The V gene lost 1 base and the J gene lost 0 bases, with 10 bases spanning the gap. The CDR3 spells CATSRVPGDSGNTIYF. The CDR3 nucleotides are TGTGCCACCAGCAGAGTGCCGGGAGACTCTGGAAACACCATATATTTT.

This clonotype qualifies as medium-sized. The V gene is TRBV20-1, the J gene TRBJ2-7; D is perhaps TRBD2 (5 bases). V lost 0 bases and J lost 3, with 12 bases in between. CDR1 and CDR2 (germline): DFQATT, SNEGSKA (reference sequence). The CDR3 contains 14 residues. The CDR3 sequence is CSARDIGELYEQYF. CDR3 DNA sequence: TGCAGTGCTAGAGATATCGGGGAACTCTACGAGCAGTACTTC.

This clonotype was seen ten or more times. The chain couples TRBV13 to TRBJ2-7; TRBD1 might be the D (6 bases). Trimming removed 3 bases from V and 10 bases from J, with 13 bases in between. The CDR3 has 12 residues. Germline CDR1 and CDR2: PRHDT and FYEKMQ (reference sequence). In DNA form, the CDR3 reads TGTGCCAGCAGCTTTACAGGGATGGTTCAGTACTTC. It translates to CASSFTGMVQYF. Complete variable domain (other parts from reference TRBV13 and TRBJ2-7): AAGVIQSPRHLIKEKRETATLKCYPIPRHDTVYWYQQGPGQDPQFLISFYEKMQSDKGSIPDRFSAQQFSDYHSELNMSSLELGDSALYFCASSFTGMVQYFGPGTRLTVT.

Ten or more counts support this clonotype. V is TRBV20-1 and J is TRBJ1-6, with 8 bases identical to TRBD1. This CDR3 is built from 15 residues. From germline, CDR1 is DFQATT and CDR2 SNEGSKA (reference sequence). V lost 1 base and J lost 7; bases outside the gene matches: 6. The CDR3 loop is CSARVMTGENSPLHF. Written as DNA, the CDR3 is TGCAGTGCTAGAGTGATGACAGGGGAAAATTCACCCCTCCACTTT.

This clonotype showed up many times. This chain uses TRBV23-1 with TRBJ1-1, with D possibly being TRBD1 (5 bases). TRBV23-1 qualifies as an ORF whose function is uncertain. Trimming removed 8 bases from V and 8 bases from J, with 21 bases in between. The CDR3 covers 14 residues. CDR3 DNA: TGCGCCAGCCGTAGATTCCCAAAGGAGGGGGAAGCTTTCTTT. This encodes CASRRFPKEGEAFF.

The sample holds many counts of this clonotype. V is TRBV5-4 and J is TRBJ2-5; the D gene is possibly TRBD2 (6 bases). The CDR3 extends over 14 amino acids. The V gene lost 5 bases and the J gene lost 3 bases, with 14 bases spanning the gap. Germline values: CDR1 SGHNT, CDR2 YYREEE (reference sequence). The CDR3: CASSSPASEETQYF. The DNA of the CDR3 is TGTGCCAGCAGTTCCCCGGCTAGCGAAGAGACCCAGTACTTC.

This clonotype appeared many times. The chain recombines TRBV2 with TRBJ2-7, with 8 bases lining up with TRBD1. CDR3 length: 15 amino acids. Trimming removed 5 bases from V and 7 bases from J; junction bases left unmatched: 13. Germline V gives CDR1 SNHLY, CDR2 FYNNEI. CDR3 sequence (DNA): TGTGCCAGCAGTATCTCCGCGACAGGGGTAGGGGAGCAGTACTTC. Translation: CASSISATGVGEQYF.

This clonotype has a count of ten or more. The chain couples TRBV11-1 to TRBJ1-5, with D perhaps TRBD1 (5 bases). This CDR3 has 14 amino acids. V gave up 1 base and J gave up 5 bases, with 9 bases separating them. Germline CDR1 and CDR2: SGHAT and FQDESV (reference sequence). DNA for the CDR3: TGTGCCAGCAGCTTAGGGCTGGGGGATCAGCCCCAGCATTTT. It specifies CASSLGLGDQPQHF.

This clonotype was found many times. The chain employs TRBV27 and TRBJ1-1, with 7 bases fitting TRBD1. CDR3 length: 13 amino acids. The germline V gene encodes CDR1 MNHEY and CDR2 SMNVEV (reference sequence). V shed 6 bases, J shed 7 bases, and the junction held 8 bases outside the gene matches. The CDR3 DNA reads TGTGCCAGCAGATCCGGGACAGCCCTTGAAGCTTTCTTT. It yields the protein CASRSGTALEAFF.

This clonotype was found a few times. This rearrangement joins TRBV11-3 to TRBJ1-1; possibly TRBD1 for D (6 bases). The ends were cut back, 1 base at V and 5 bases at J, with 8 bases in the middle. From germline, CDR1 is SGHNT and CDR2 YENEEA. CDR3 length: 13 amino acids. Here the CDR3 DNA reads TGTGCCAGCAGCTTAGGGGGACAAACTGAAGCTTTCTTT. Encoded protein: CASSLGGQTEAFF.

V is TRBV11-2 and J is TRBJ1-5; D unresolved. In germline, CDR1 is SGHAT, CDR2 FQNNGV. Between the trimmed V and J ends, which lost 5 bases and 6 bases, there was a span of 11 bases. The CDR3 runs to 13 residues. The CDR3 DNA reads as TGTGCCAGCAGCCCCGGGATGGGTCAGCCCCAGCATTTT. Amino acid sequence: CASSPGMGQPQHF.

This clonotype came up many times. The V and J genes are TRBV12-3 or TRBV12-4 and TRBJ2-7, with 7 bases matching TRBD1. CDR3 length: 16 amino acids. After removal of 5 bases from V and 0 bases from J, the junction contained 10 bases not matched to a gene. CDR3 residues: CASSPVDRISSYEQYF. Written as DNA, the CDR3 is TGTGCCAGCAGTCCGGTGGACAGGATAAGCTCCTACGAGCAGTACTTC.

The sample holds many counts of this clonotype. CDR3 region: CSGLIGDQPQHF. The CDR3 DNA follows: TGCAGTGGCCTGATTGGCGATCAGCCCCAGCATTTT. The chain combines TRBV20-1 with TRBJ1-5; D uncertain. CDR1 is DFQATT and CDR2 is SNEGSKA in the germline V gene (reference sequence). The CDR3 covers 12 residues. V lost 7 bases and J lost 5, with 12 bases in between.

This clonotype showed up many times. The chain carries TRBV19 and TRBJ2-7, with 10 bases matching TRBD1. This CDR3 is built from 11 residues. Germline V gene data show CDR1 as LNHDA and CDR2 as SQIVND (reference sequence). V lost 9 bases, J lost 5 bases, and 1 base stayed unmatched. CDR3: CASGQGDEQYF. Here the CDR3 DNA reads TGTGCCAGCGGACAGGGGGACGAGCAGTACTTC. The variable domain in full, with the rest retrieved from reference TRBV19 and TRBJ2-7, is DGGITQSPKYLFRKEGQNVTLSCEQNLNHDAMYWYRQDPGQGLRLIYYSQIVNDFQKGDIAEGYSVSREKKESFPLTVTSAQKNPTAFYLCASGQGDEQYFGPGTRLTVT.

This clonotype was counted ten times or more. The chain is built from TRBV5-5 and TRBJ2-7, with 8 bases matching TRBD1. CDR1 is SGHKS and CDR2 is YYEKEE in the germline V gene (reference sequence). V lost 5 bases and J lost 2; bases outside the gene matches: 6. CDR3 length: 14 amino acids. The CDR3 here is CASRRGTGPYEQYF. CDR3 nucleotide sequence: TGTGCCAGCAGACGGGGGACAGGACCCTACGAGCAGTACTTC.

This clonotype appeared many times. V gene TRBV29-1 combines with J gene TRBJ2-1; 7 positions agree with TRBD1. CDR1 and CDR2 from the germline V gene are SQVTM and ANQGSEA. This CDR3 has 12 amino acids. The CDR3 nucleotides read TGCACCTTCAGGGGGACCTACAATGAGCAGTTCTTC. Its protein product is CTFRGTYNEQFF.

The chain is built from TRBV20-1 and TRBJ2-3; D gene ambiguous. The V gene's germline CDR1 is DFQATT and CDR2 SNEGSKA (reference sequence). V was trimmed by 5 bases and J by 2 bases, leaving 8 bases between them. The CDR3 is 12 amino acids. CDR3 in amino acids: CSAAAATDTQYF. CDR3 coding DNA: TGCAGTGCTGCTGCAGCCACAGATACGCAGTATTTT.